The entry that follows covers one T cell receptor (beta chain) sequence. The antigen is not known. The data were taken from a study of human T cells and chemical hapten exposure. General study findings and limits: Expanded TCRs produced significantly more large CDR3 similarity clusters than controls did.

TCRdb analysed the RACE reads with MiXCR anew, one entry per CDR3 protein. The sample shows 65,000 to 90,000 distinct CDR3 sequences, roughly 15% of them seen only once. The CDR3 runs 18 residues. Trimming removed 4 bases at V and 0 bases at J, with 16 bases between. Per the germline V gene, CDR1 is SGHTA and CDR2 is FQGNSA. Stated time point: pre-sensitization, week 0. The treatment: therapeutic diphenylcyclopropenone sensitization with weekly scalp DPC. The chain carries TRBV7-2 and TRBJ2-6; possibly TRBD1 for D (6 bases). The source is a woman in her forties or fifties with alopecia areata. Some clones in this sample may be carry-over from other donors' samples. This sample comprised whole blood, obtained in connection with sensitization to the hapten diphenylcyclopropenone (DPC). The CDR3 reads CASSWGPGPSSGANVLTF. The DNA of the CDR3 is TGTGCCAGCAGCTGGGGGCCGGGACCGAGCTCTGGGGCCAACGTCCTGACTTTC. Variable domain in full (rest from reference TRBV7-2 and TRBJ2-6): GAGVSQSPSNKVTEKGKDVELRCDPISGHTALYWYRQSLGQGLEFLIYFQGNSAPDKSGLPSDRFSAERTGGSVSTLTIQRTQQEDSAVYLCASSWGPGPSSGANVLTFGAGSRLTVL.